These 27 T cell receptor beta chains share one sample of origin, sequenced in a study of blood T cell repertoires in COVID-19. Assay: immunoSEQ multiplex PCR; the TCRdb copy retains only in-frame clones and omits some. Among around 250,000 clones listed, approximately 81% were seen once. Material: PBMCs or T cells enriched from blood (not recorded which). The receptors were gathered from a woman in her 50s who had been exposed to COVID-19.

The chain has TRBV2 and TRBJ1-2; the D is unclear. V was clipped by 4 bases and J by 7 bases, with 13 bases between them. The CDR3 covers 13 residues. Germline V gene sequence: CDR1 SNHLY, CDR2 FYNNEI. CDR3 nucleotide sequence: TGTGCCAGCAGTGTTGTTTCGGCGGGTGGCTACACCTTC. Protein: CASSVVSAGGYTF.

V gene TRBV11-2 combines with J gene TRBJ2-2; 7 positions agree with TRBD2. This CDR3 spans 14 amino acids. The germline V gene has CDR1 SGHAT and CDR2 FQNNGV. V shed 7 bases and J 7 bases; nucleotides not matched to a gene: 9. Here the CDR3 reads CASTSTSAYGELFF. The CDR3 DNA follows: TGTGCCAGCACCTCCACTAGCGCCTACGGGGAGCTGTTTTTT.

V and J are TRBV28 and TRBJ1-2; D ambiguous. Germline values: CDR1 MDHEN, CDR2 SYDVKM. This CDR3 contains 15 residues. Trimming removed 6 bases from V and 1 base from J, with 15 bases in between. The CDR3 DNA reads as TGTGCCAGCAGCCCCCCGGGAGATATTAACTATGGCTACACCTTC. Translated: CASSPPGDINYGYTF.

The chain recombines TRBV29-1 with TRBJ2-7, with 7 nucleotides matching TRBD2. From germline, CDR1 is SQVTM and CDR2 ANQGSEA. With V trimmed by 5 bases and J by 2 bases, 12 bases remained unmatched. The CDR3 totals 15 residues. This CDR3 reads CSVILGGVRTYEQYF. The CDR3 DNA follows: TGCAGCGTTATATTGGGGGGGGTTCGGACCTACGAGCAGTACTTC.

This chain links TRBV11-2 with TRBJ1-3; 8 positions match TRBD1. V shed 4 bases and J 3 bases; nucleotides not matched to a gene: 5. The CDR3 is 15 amino acids. Germline V gene data show CDR1 as SGHAT and CDR2 as FQNNGV. CDR3 amino acids: CASSSSGQDGNTIYF. CDR3 nucleotides: TGTGCCAGCAGCTCTTCGGGACAGGATGGAAACACCATATATTTT.

Only a few counts were recorded for this clone. The genes are TRBV6-5 and TRBJ1-1, with TRBD1 matching 7 bases. Germline loops: CDR1 MNHEY, CDR2 SVGAGI. The CDR3 covers 14 residues. The J segment lost 0 bases and the V segment lost 5 bases, leaving 3 bases of the junction unmatched. CDR3 amino acids: CASSRQGMNTEAFF. DNA for the CDR3: TGTGCCAGCAGTCGACAGGGCATGAACACTGAAGCTTTCTTT.

The chain is built from TRBV10-2 and TRBJ2-3; TRBD1 might be the D (6 bases). V was trimmed by 6 bases and J by 4 bases, leaving 14 bases between them. The germline gives CDR1 WSHSY, CDR2 SAAADI. The CDR3 covers 14 residues. This CDR3 is CASRQTGVADTQYF. As DNA, the CDR3 is TGCGCCAGCAGGCAGACAGGTGTAGCAGATACGCAGTATTTT.

The chain recombines TRBV5-1 with TRBJ2-5; D is ambiguous. The V end was cut by 0 bases, the J end by 4 bases, with 19 bases between. CDR1 is SGHRS, CDR2 YFSETQ, per germline. There are 17 residues in the CDR3. Here the CDR3 reads CASSLEAGLTLTETQYF. As DNA, the CDR3 is TGCGCCAGCAGCTTGGAGGCAGGCCTCACCCTTACAGAGACCCAGTACTTC.

V is TRBV3-1 (or the pseudogene TRBV3-2) and J is TRBJ2-4, with a weak D call TRBD2 (5 bases). Germline loops: CDR1 LGHDT, CDR2 YNNKEL (reference sequence). The V and J ends lost 8 bases and 3 bases respectively, with 17 bases between them. The CDR3 contains 15 residues. This CDR3 is CASPVRGHGKNIQYF. CDR3 in DNA: TGTGCCAGCCCGGTCCGGGGTCACGGCAAAAACATTCAGTACTTC.

As to this clone: Other DNA sequences in the same sample also yield this CDR3. V usage is TRBV12-3 or TRBV12-4 and J usage is TRBJ1-1, with TRBD1 matching over 9 bases. This CDR3 is built from 12 residues. V was pared by 5 bases and J by 6 bases, with 1 base of the junction left unmatched. CDR3 in DNA: TGTGCCAGCAGTCGGGACAGGGCTGAAGCTTTCTTT. Its translation: CASSRDRAEAFF.

V and J are TRBV2 and TRBJ1-2; TRBD1 agrees at 8 bases. The CDR3 covers 16 residues. J gave up 8 bases and V 2 bases, and 13 bases lay outside the gene matches. CDR1 and CDR2 (germline): SNHLY, FYNNEI. The chain's CDR3 is CASSETSLRTGKGYTF. DNA for the CDR3: TGTGCCAGCAGTGAAACCTCACTCAGGACAGGGAAGGGCTACACCTTC.

This clone was observed a single time. The chain has TRBV19 and TRBJ1-4; D is undetermined. The germline V and J ends were trimmed by 2 bases and 10 bases, with 14 bases remaining between them. Per the germline V gene, CDR1 is LNHDA and CDR2 is SQIVND (reference sequence). CDR3 size: 14 residues. The CDR3 DNA is TGTGCCAGTAGTATAACCAACGGTCGGGGAAAACTGTTTTTT. It codes for CASSITNGRGKLFF.

This chain uses TRBV5-1 with TRBJ2-7, with TRBD1 identical over 11 bases. The CDR3 is 15 amino acids. Germline V CDR1 and CDR2: SGHRS, YFSETQ. V trimming: 4 bases; J trimming: 6 bases; junction bases outside the gene matches: 9. This chain's CDR3 is CASSPAPDRGLEQYF. The CDR3 bases are TGCGCCAGCAGCCCGGCCCCGGACAGGGGGCTCGAGCAGTACTTC.

V usage is TRBV18 and J usage is TRBJ2-7, with 7 bases fitting TRBD1. The CDR3 runs 16 residues. Germline CDR1 and CDR2: KGHSH and LQKENI. After removal of 3 bases from V and 4 bases from J, the junction contained 12 bases not matched to a gene. This CDR3 reads CASSPGQPEGFYEQYF. CDR3 in DNA: TGTGCCAGCTCACCGGGACAGCCAGAAGGTTTTTACGAGCAGTACTTC.

In DNA, the CDR3 is TGCGCCAGCAGCCCGACAGGGGATGTGGGCACTGAAGCTTTCTTT. The encoded protein is CASSPTGDVGTEAFF. The V call is TRBV5-1, the J call TRBJ1-1, with 8 bases identical to TRBD1. J gave up 4 bases and V 4 bases, and 9 bases lay outside the gene matches. Germline V gene sequence: CDR1 SGHRS, CDR2 YFSETQ. The CDR3 is 15 amino acids.

The chain recombines TRBV2 with TRBJ2-7; TRBD1 aligns across 7 bases. Unmatched junction bases numbered 7, after V lost 7 bases and J lost 4 bases. From germline, CDR1 is SNHLY and CDR2 FYNNEI. CDR3 length equals 13 residues. CDR3 protein: CASTMGTVYEQYF. For the CDR3, the DNA is TGTGCCAGCACCATGGGGACAGTATACGAGCAGTACTTC.

The chain employs TRBV18 and TRBJ1-5, with 8 bases lining up with TRBD1. This CDR3 is 18 amino acids long. From germline, CDR1 is KGHSH and CDR2 LQKENI. V shed 4 bases and J 5 bases; nucleotides not matched to a gene: 16. The CDR3 DNA reads TGTGCCAGCTCACAATACTCAGGGTCAGGGGGCCAGTATCAGCCCCAGCATTTT. This gives the protein CASSQYSGSGGQYQPQHF.

The chain joins TRBV13 to TRBJ1-3; 7 bases agree with TRBD1. J gave up 2 bases and V 5 bases, and 9 bases lay outside the gene matches. This CDR3 is 16 amino acids long. Germline lookup yields CDR1 PRHDT and CDR2 FYEKMQ (reference sequence). The CDR3 region is CASSATGTVTGNTIYF. The CDR3 region has the DNA TGTGCCAGCAGCGCCACCGGGACAGTGACTGGAAACACCATATATTTT.

The chain is built from TRBV7-8 and TRBJ2-5, with D hard to call. V was clipped by 2 bases and J by 5 bases, with 6 bases between them. The CDR3 is 12 residues long. Germline assignment: CDR1 SGHVS and CDR2 FQNEAQ. Written as DNA, the CDR3 is TGTGCCAGCAGCTTAAGTGGCGAGACCCAGTACTTC. As protein: CASSLSGETQYF. Using reference TRBV7-8 and TRBJ2-5 for the parts outside the CDR3, the full variable domain is GAGVSQSPRYKVAKRGQDVALRCDPISGHVSLFWYQQALGQGPEFLTYFQNEAQLDKSGLPSDRFFAERPEGSVSTLKIQRTQQEDSAVYLCASSLSGETQYFGPGTRLLVL.

This clone has just one count. CDR3 nucleotide sequence: TGTGCCAGCTCACCTGGGGACTATATAAACGAGCAGTACTTC. Residues: CASSPGDYINEQYF. The chain combines TRBV18 with TRBJ2-7; TRBD2 matches at 7 bases. Unmatched junction bases numbered 7, after V lost 3 bases and J lost 5 bases. The CDR3 consists of 14 residues. CDR1 and CDR2 from the germline V gene are KGHSH and LQKENI.

The table lists this clone with a count of one. The chain employs TRBV2 and TRBJ2-1; tentatively, D is TRBD2 (6 bases). The V gene's germline CDR1 is SNHLY and CDR2 FYNNEI. CDR3 length equals 15 residues. V was trimmed by 2 bases and J by 0 bases, leaving 8 bases between them. The CDR3 loop is CASSERRGSYNEQFF. Here the CDR3 DNA reads TGTGCCAGCAGTGAACGGCGGGGCTCCTACAATGAGCAGTTCTTC.

The rearrangement joins TRBV12-3 or TRBV12-4 to TRBJ2-2; D gene uncertain. Trimming removed 2 bases at V and 7 bases at J, with 8 bases between. This CDR3 spans 13 amino acids. The CDR3 DNA reads as TGTGCCAGCAGTTTACGCGAGGTCGGGGAGCTGTTTTTT. Translated: CASSLREVGELFF.

The rearrangement links TRBV7-2 to TRBJ2-1; D gene unclear. Trimming stripped 1 base from V and 4 bases from J, with 5 bases between. Germline V CDR1 and CDR2: SGHTA, FQGNSA. The CDR3 runs to 13 residues. CDR3 sequence reads: CASSLGSYNEQFF. CDR3 coding DNA: TGTGCCAGCAGCTTAGGTTCTTACAATGAGCAGTTCTTC.

This clone was seen a handful of times. V usage is TRBV7-8 and J usage is TRBJ2-2; 9 bases are a match to TRBD1. V shed 5 bases, J shed 2 bases, and the junction held 18 bases outside the gene matches. Looked up from germline, CDR1 is SGHVS and CDR2 is FQNEAQ. There are 20 residues in the CDR3. This CDR3 reads CASSAGGQGLLATNTGELFF. CDR3 sequence (DNA): TGTGCCAGCAGCGCCGGGGGACAGGGCCTTCTCGCAACAAACACCGGGGAGCTGTTTTTT.

CDR3 nucleotide sequence: TGCGCCAGCAGCTTGGAAAGCGGGGCTCAAGAGACCCAGTACTTC. Translating gives CASSLESGAQETQYF. The genes are TRBV5-1 and TRBJ2-5, with 7 positions matching TRBD2. Germline V gene sequence: CDR1 SGHRS, CDR2 YFSETQ. With 0 bases clipped from V and 2 bases from J, the junction kept 4 bases outside the gene matches. The CDR3 has 15 residues.

This clone has a handful of counts. The V gene is TRBV4-2, the J gene TRBJ1-1; unclear D gene. CDR1 LGHNA and CDR2 YNFKEQ come from the germline V gene. Between the trimmed V and J ends, which lost 1 base and 5 bases, there was a span of 8 bases. The CDR3 runs to 13 residues. Here the CDR3 DNA reads TGTGCCAGCAGCCAAGTCCTGCGAACTGAAGCTTTCTTT. It yields the protein CASSQVLRTEAFF.

The chain uses TRBV9 and TRBJ1-5; 7 bases map to TRBD1. The ends lost 4 bases at V and 5 bases at J; junction bases unmatched: 6. The CDR3 consists of 14 residues. Germline V gene lookup returns CDR1 SGDLS and CDR2 YYNGEE. The CDR3 nucleotides are TGTGCCAGCAGCTTCCAAGACAGGGATCAGCCCCAGCATTTT. Its protein is CASSFQDRDQPQHF.